This T cell receptor beta chain was recovered during a study of vaccination and CD4 T cells after COVID-19. About the study: Every participant had a vaccine, which was either BNT162b2 or mRNA-1273, given in two doses. At a median about 72 days (range 14 to 241) after dose two, post-vaccine samples were obtained.

The time point: late sampling 161 to 241 days after vaccination in a few convalescent patients. As for treatment: approximately 11-day PBMC culture with coronavirus spike peptide pools or control peptides (ViraFEST assay). Antigen-specific T cells were expanded with peptide pools by ViraFEST, and TCRs were then sequenced. The study's findings and limits: From around 19 to 38, the median of SARS-CoV-2-reactive clonotypes rose without reaching significance.

Trimming stripped 4 bases from V and 2 bases from J, with 15 bases between. The germline CDR1 and CDR2 sequences are MNHNS and SASEGT. The length of the CDR3 is 15 residues. With respect to this clonotype: Its target is not known.

The Oncomine TCR Beta short-read assay generated sequence data from the DNA of cultured CD4+ T cells. MiXCR, run by TCRdb on the PCR reads, gives a single entry per CDR3 protein. The data contain 20,000 to 25,000 distinct CDR3 sequences, less than 35% of them singletons. This chain joins TRBV6-1 and TRBJ2-7; either TRBD1 or TRBD2 may supply D (7 bases each). Material: CD4+ T cells from blood, cultured in vitro, obtained about 7 months after SARS-CoV-2 vaccination. The sequence derives from a human donor who had recovered from COVID-19. The CDR3, as DNA: TGTGCCAGCAGTGCGCAGGGGGGAGGGACCTACGAGCAGTACTTC. Translated: CASSAQGGGTYEQYF.